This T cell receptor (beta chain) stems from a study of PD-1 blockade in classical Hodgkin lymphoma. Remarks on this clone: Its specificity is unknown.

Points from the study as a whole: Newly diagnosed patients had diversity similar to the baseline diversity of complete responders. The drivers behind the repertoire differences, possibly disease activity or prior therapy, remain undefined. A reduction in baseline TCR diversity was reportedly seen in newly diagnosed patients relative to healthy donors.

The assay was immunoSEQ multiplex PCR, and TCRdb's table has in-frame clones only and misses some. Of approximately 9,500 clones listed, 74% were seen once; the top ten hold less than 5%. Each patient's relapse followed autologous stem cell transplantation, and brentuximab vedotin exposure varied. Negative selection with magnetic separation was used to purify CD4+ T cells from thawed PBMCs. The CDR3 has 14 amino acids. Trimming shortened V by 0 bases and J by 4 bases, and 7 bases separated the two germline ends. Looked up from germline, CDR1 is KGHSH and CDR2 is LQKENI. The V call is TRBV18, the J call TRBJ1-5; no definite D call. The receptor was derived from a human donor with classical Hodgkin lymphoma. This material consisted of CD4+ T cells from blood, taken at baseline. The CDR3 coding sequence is TGTGCCAGCTCACCACCGGGTGGGAATCAGCCCCAGCATTTT. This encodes CASSPPGGNQPQHF.